The rows below give T cell receptor beta chains drawn from one sample of a study of blood T cell repertoires in COVID-19. TCRdb's table, derived via immunoSEQ multiplex PCR, lists solely in-frame clones and lacks some. This sample has about 400,000 clones, with 87% found just once. Sequenced: PBMCs or T cells enriched from blood (not recorded which). All receptors come from a woman aged 18 to 35 with acute COVID-19. CDR3s include the opening cysteine and the closing phenylalanine or tryptophan. The order of the fields is V gene, J gene, CDR3 length, CDR3 protein.

>TRBV27|TRBJ2-6|13
CASRYSGANVLTF
>TRBV5-6|TRBJ1-6|16
CASSRDRLGFNSPLHF
>TRBV9|TRBJ1-1|14
CASSVGDSNTEAFF
>TRBV10-2|TRBJ2-5|12
CASSPGGETQYF
>TRBV19|TRBJ1-3|17
CASSRLGGGIAGNTIYF
>TRBV7-6|TRBJ1-1|18
CASSQGYRGLTWNTEAFF
>TRBV10-3|TRBJ1-3|15
CAISESTGPGNTIYF
>TRBV29-1|TRBJ1-1|13
CSVEVGGNTEAFF
>TRBV19|TRBJ2-7|14
CASSQRTGTYEQYF
>TRBV19|TRBJ1-2|14
CASSIRGANYGYTF
>TRBV2|TRBJ1-1|12
CAIGQGPTEAFF
>TRBV25-1|TRBJ1-1|15
CASSDPRQGDTEAFF
>TRBV6-5|TRBJ2-1|12
CASSYSGQGEFF
>TRBV9|TRBJ1-5|14
CASSGVGVDQPQHF
>TRBV10-1|TRBJ2-3|14
CASSDRDTSDTQYF
>TRBV2|TRBJ2-5|14
CASRGTGVVETQYF
>TRBV5-1|TRBJ1-6|13
CASSLDPGSPLHF
>TRBV7-7|TRBJ2-6|16
CASSSLLSSGANVLTF
>TRBV29-1|TRBJ1-2|13
CSVGDREDYGYTF
>TRBV15|TRBJ1-6|16
CATSRDLEQGASPLHF
>TRBV5-5|TRBJ2-1|15
CASRPGTSGGNEQFF
>TRBV19|TRBJ2-7|15
CASSLKREGTYEQYF
>TRBV12-5|TRBJ1-1|17
CASGPSGVRTRNTEAFF
>TRBV7-2|TRBJ1-2|15
CASSPPRDRAFGYTF